Each of the 10 T cell receptor beta chains below was sequenced from the same sample in a study of cytomegalovirus exposure and HLA in healthy donors. PCR amplification relied on 60 Vbeta primers (plus 13 Jbeta primers). The data were produced by immunoSEQ multiplex PCR, yet TCRdb's version contains in-frame clones alone and is incomplete. The repertoire has roughly 150,000 clones, approximately 70% of them found once; the top ten carry 5.4%. Sequenced material: PBMCs. The receptors derive from a woman between 18 and 29 years old in good health and CMV-seropositive.

The chain is built from TRBV19 and TRBJ1-2; maybe TRBD1 (5 bases). Looked up from germline, CDR1 is LNHDA and CDR2 is SQIVND (reference sequence). The CDR3 extends over 16 amino acids. Trimming pared 6 bases from V and 6 bases from J, leaving 23 bases between. The CDR3 loop is CASSSEGDAGVNGYTF. The CDR3 nucleotides read TGTGCCAGTAGCTCAGAGGGCGACGCGGGGGTTAATGGCTACACCTTC.

The chain carries TRBV4-1 and TRBJ2-5, with 13 nucleotides matching TRBD2. This CDR3 is 18 amino acids long. Looked up from germline, CDR1 is MGHRA and CDR2 is YSYEKL. Trimming cost V 1 base and J 5 bases; bases outside gene matches: 10. CDR3 sequence: CASSQVTSGGGLGETQYF. CDR3 sequence (DNA): TGCGCCAGCAGCCAAGTTACTAGCGGGGGGGGTCTAGGGGAGACCCAGTACTTC.

The chain's CDR3 is CASSEVIPREYF. The CDR3 DNA sequence: TGCGCCAGCAGTGAGGTCATCCCGAGGGAGTATTTT. This chain links TRBV10-2 with TRBJ2-3, with a possible D match to TRBD2 (5 bases). V lost 2 bases and J lost 13, with 13 bases in between. The CDR3 extends over 12 amino acids. Germline loops: CDR1 WSHSY, CDR2 SAAADI.

In this sample, this clone turned up once. The chain combines TRBV29-1 with TRBJ2-5; D not resolved. Between the trimmed V and J ends, which lost 2 bases and 5 bases, there was a span of 12 bases. Germline V gene data show CDR1 as SQVTM and CDR2 as ANQGSEA. This CDR3 region has 13 residues. The CDR3 DNA reads as TGCAGCGTTGAAAGACCCGTCGGGGAGACCCAGTACTTC. This translates into CSVERPVGETQYF.

The gene calls are TRBV27 and TRBJ2-1; TRBD2 agrees at 7 bases. The V gene end was trimmed by 6 bases and the J gene end by 0 bases; junction bases not matched to a gene: 20. Per germline, CDR1 MNHEY and CDR2 SMNVEV (reference sequence). The CDR3 has 20 amino acids. CDR3 sequence (DNA): TGTGCCAGCAGCCCCAATCCTAGCGGCGAGGGATTATTCTCCTACAATGAGCAGTTCTTC. Its protein product is CASSPNPSGEGLFSYNEQFF.

The rearrangement links TRBV7-6 to TRBJ1-6; D gene unclear. Germline V gene data show CDR1 as SGHVS and CDR2 as FNYEAQ. CDR3 size: 14 residues. V shed 4 bases and J shed 0 bases, with 4 bases lying between them. CDR3 protein: CASSYSSYNSPLHF. The CDR3 nucleotides are TGTGCCAGCAGCTATAGCTCCTATAATTCACCCCTCCACTTT.

V is TRBV5-4 and J is TRBJ1-6, with 11 bases lining up with TRBD1. Trimming cost V 4 bases and J 8 bases; bases outside gene matches: 5. The CDR3 runs to 15 residues. The germline gives CDR1 SGHNT, CDR2 YYREEE (reference sequence). The CDR3 DNA reads TGTGCCAGCAGCCTGGGACAGGGGGTAGATTCACCCCTCCACTTT. This encodes CASSLGQGVDSPLHF.

The V call is TRBV9, the J call TRBJ2-5; a possible D gene is TRBD2 (7 bases). The length of the CDR3 is 15 residues. V lost 2 bases to trimming and J lost 5 bases, with 16 bases between them. CDR1 SGDLS and CDR2 YYNGEE come from the germline V gene. CDR3 protein: CASSVESRGGETQYF. The CDR3 DNA reads TGTGCCAGCAGCGTGGAATCTCGCGGGGGCGAGACCCAGTACTTC. Together with reference TRBV9 and TRBJ2-5, the CDR3 gives the full variable domain: DSGVTQTPKHLITATGQRVTLRCSPRSGDLSVYWYQQSLDQGLQFLIQYYNGEERAKGNILERFSAQQFPDLHSELNLSSLELGDSALYFCASSVESRGGETQYFGPGTRLLVL.

This sequence joins TRBV4-2 and TRBJ2-3, with 12 bases aligning to TRBD2. Germline V gene sequence: CDR1 LGHNA, CDR2 YNFKEQ. The CDR3 is 16 amino acids. Trimming cost V 3 bases and J 5 bases; bases outside gene matches: 6. The CDR3 loop is CASSQELAGGIDTQYF. The CDR3 region has the DNA TGTGCCAGCAGCCAGGAACTAGCGGGGGGTATAGATACGCAGTATTTT.

The V gene is TRBV14, the J gene TRBJ2-3; TRBD2 aligns across 7 bases. This CDR3 spans 14 amino acids. After removal of 7 bases from V and 0 bases from J, the junction contained 4 bases not matched to a gene. Germline CDR1 SGHDN, CDR2 FVKESK. The CDR3 reads CASKAGYSTDTQYF. Here the CDR3 DNA reads TGTGCCAGCAAAGCGGGGTATAGCACAGATACGCAGTATTTT.